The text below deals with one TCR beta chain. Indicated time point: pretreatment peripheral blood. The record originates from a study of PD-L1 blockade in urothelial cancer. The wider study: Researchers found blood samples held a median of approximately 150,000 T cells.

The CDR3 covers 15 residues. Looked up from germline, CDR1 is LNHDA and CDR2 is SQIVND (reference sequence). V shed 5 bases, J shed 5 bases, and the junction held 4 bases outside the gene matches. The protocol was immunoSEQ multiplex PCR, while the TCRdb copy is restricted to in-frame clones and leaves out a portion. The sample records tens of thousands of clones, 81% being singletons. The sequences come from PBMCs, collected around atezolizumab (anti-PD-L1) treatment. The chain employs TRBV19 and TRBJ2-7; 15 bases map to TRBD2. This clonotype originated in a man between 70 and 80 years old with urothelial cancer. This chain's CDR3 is CASSPGLAGGNEQYF. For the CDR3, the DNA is TGTGCCAGTAGTCCGGGACTAGCGGGAGGTAACGAGCAGTACTTC.